This passage covers 16 T cell receptor beta chains from one sample sequenced in a study of cytomegalovirus exposure and HLA in healthy donors. A multiplex PCR was run with 60 Vbeta primers and 13 Jbeta primers. Generated by immunoSEQ multiplex PCR, the TCRdb table keeps only in-frame clones and is missing some. The table lists some 150,000 clones, roughly 78% of them singletons. The sample comprised PBMCs. The receptors here all came from a man aged 18 to 29 in good health and CMV-seropositive.

The chain carries TRBV21-1 and TRBJ2-7; the DNA was not used to check the table's D call, TRBD2. TRBV21-1 is assigned pseudogene status. This CDR3 spans 15 amino acids. CDR3 sequence: CASSRPTPSSYEQYF. The CDR3 coding sequence is TGTGCCAGCAGCAGGCCGACTCCTTCCTCCTACGAGCAGTACTTC.

V and J are TRBV2 and TRBJ1-5; the D gene is possibly TRBD1 (6 bases). The CDR3 is made up of 13 amino acids. The V gene's germline CDR1 is SNHLY and CDR2 FYNNEI. V was pared by 1 base and J by 5 bases, with 6 bases between. The CDR3 bases are TGTGCCAGCAGTGAAGACAGGGATCAGCCCCAGCATTTT. Its protein product is CASSEDRDQPQHF.

The V call is TRBV2, the J call TRBJ2-5, with D perhaps TRBD1 (7 bases). The germline gives CDR1 SNHLY, CDR2 FYNNEI. CDR3 length: 14 amino acids. V was pared by 6 bases and J by 2 bases, with 13 bases between. The CDR3 protein is CASSPTGRQETQYF. CDR3 nucleotides: TGTGCCAGCAGCCCGACAGGGAGGCAAGAGACCCAGTACTTC.

This clone was seen a single time. The rearrangement uses TRBV2 and TRBJ2-5, with 9 bases fitting TRBD1. The CDR3 loop spans 16 amino acids. Germline CDR1 SNHLY, CDR2 FYNNEI. V shed 5 bases and J 5 bases; nucleotides not matched to a gene: 12. CDR3 bases: TGTGCCAGCAGTTCTCGAAGGGACAGGGTAGGGGAGACCCAGTACTTC. It codes for CASSSRRDRVGETQYF.

The gene calls are TRBV10-3 and TRBJ1-2; D call uncertain. Germline V gene sequence: CDR1 ENHRY, CDR2 SYGVKD. With 3 bases removed from V and 10 bases from J, the gap between germline ends came to 15 bases. The CDR3 contains 13 residues. Here the CDR3 DNA reads TGTGCCATCAGTGACCACCGACTCGTACCCTACACCTTC. Protein product: CAISDHRLVPYTF.

The rearrangement joins TRBV7-2 to TRBJ2-7, with TRBD2 identical over 9 bases. The CDR3 sequence is 17 residues long. Germline CDR1 SGHTA, CDR2 FQGNSA. V was clipped by 4 bases and J by 2 bases; unmatched bases: 12. The CDR3 DNA reads TGTGCCAGCAGCTCGCGGGGGTGGCGGGAGGGCACCTACGAGCAGTACTTC. Its protein is CASSSRGWREGTYEQYF.

V and J are TRBV6-6 and TRBJ2-3; a weak D match, TRBD1 (6 bases). The ends were cut back, 7 bases at V and 3 bases at J, with 11 bases in the middle. Germline V gives CDR1 MNHNY, CDR2 SVGAGI (reference sequence). The CDR3 totals 13 residues. CDR3: CASTADSTDTQYF. DNA for the CDR3: TGTGCCAGCACCGCGGACAGTACAGATACGCAGTATTTT.

This rearrangement joins TRBV27 to TRBJ2-1; 15 bases are a match to TRBD2. Germline lookup yields CDR1 MNHEY and CDR2 SMNVEV (reference sequence). This CDR3 contains 19 residues. V gave up 7 bases and J gave up 0 bases; unmatched junction bases: 10. The CDR3 loop is CASTLGTSGRISSYNEQFF. The CDR3 coding sequence is TGTGCCAGCACCTTAGGGACTAGCGGGAGGATTAGCTCCTACAATGAGCAGTTCTTC.

This clone appeared a few times. The chain links TRBV19 to TRBJ2-2; tentative D call: TRBD2 (6 bases). The CDR3 has 15 residues. Germline V CDR1 and CDR2: LNHDA, SQIVND (reference sequence). Trimming took 8 bases from V and 6 from J, leaving 19 bases between them. CDR3 bases: TGTGCCAGTGGCCCCTTCGGGGGAGTGTCCGGGGAGCTGTTTTTT. The encoded protein is CASGPFGGVSGELFF. The entire variable domain, with the rest obtained from reference TRBV19 and TRBJ2-2, is as follows: DGGITQSPKYLFRKEGQNVTLSCEQNLNHDAMYWYRQDPGQGLRLIYYSQIVNDFQKGDIAEGYSVSREKKESFPLTVTSAQKNPTAFYLCASGPFGGVSGELFFGEGSRLTVL.

V gene TRBV7-9 combines with J gene TRBJ2-7, with 7 positions matching TRBD1. CDR1 and CDR2 (germline): SEHNR, FQNEAQ (reference sequence). V was clipped by 8 bases and J by 5 bases; unmatched bases: 12. This CDR3 region has 14 residues. CDR3 coding DNA: TGTGCCAGCGGTACCGGGACAGCACAAGACGAGCAGTACTTC. Translating it yields CASGTGTAQDEQYF.

The CDR3: CSVEDGSSGEQYF. In DNA form, the CDR3 reads TGCAGCGTTGAAGATGGTTCTAGCGGCGAGCAGTACTTC. The chain combines TRBV29-1 with TRBJ2-5; TRBD2 matches at 7 bases. Matching the DNA end better, TRBJ2-7 makes the J call doubtful. Germline V CDR1 and CDR2: SQVTM, ANQGSEA. This CDR3 region has 13 residues.

This chain uses TRBV27 with TRBJ2-7, with D possibly TRBD1 on 6 matching bases. The CDR3 loop spans 13 amino acids. Germline V gene lookup returns CDR1 MNHEY and CDR2 SMNVEV (reference sequence). The V and J ends lost 3 bases and 3 bases respectively, with 9 bases between them. The chain's CDR3 is CASSFGQSYEQYF. CDR3 DNA sequence: TGTGCCAGCAGTTTTGGACAGAGCTACGAGCAGTACTTC.

V gene TRBV4-1 combines with J gene TRBJ2-7; 9 bases are shared with TRBD2. The junction had 10 bases not matched to a gene; V was cut back by 1 base and J by 6 bases. Germline loops: CDR1 MGHRA, CDR2 YSYEKL. The CDR3 length is 16 residues. The CDR3 is CASSQVALAGASEQYF. The CDR3 DNA reads TGCGCCAGCAGCCAAGTCGCGTTAGCGGGAGCTTCCGAGCAGTACTTC.

The chain links TRBV28 to TRBJ1-5; 10 bases match TRBD1. This CDR3 has 14 residues. Germline CDR1 is MDHEN and CDR2 is SYDVKM. After removal of 3 bases from V and 6 bases from J, the junction contained 2 bases not matched to a gene. CDR3 region: CASSLTGGGQPQHF. The CDR3 DNA sequence: TGTGCCAGCAGTTTGACAGGGGGCGGTCAGCCCCAGCATTTT.

V and J are TRBV28 and TRBJ2-7; D gene uncertain. V was pared by 3 bases and J by 3 bases, with 9 bases between. CDR3 size: 13 residues. CDR1 is MDHEN and CDR2 is SYDVKM in the germline V gene. The CDR3 DNA reads TGTGCCAGCAGTTTGGGCAGGAACTACGAGCAGTACTTC. Protein product: CASSLGRNYEQYF.

The chain is built from TRBV7-2 and TRBJ2-5; 8 nucleotides match TRBD2. The trim removed 5 bases at V and 13 bases at J, leaving 12 bases unmatched. This CDR3 has 13 amino acids. CDR1 is SGHTA and CDR2 is FQGNSA in the germline V gene. CDR3: CASSPGVRGGLYF. The CDR3 DNA is TGTGCCAGCAGCCCAGGAGTACGGGGGGGGTTGTACTTC.